This TCR beta chain was sequenced for a study of blood T cell repertoires in COVID-19. Study-wide context: The study drew acute and convalescent COVID-19 samples from the United States, Italy and Spain.

Participants, roughly 18 to 90 years old, spanned more than 20 US areas. As handled by the study authors: Counts of nucleated cells, estimated from reference gene primer amplification, were obtained. The protocol was immunoSEQ multiplex PCR, while the TCRdb copy is restricted to in-frame clones and leaves out a portion. That table supplies the V and J calls and clone size; D and trimming were determined from the DNA. The sample holds 260,000 or so clones, more than 70% seen once. CDR3 length equals 13 residues. V shed 10 bases and J shed 0 bases, with 12 bases lying between them. Germline loops: CDR1 SGHAT, CDR2 FQNNGV.

The chain employs TRBV11-2 and TRBJ1-1, with D maybe TRBD1 (5 bases). Specimen: PBMCs or T cells enriched from blood (not recorded which). This TCR was sampled from a woman in her 40s with acute COVID-19. The CDR3 sequence is CATQDWMNTEAFF. CDR3 coding DNA: TGTGCCACACAGGATTGGATGAACACTGAAGCTTTCTTT. Full variable domain (remainder filled in from reference TRBV11-2 and TRBJ1-1): EAGVAQSPRYKIIEKRQSVAFWCNPISGHATLYWYQQILGQGPKLLIQFQNNGVVDDSQLPKDRFSAERLKGVDSTLKIQPAKLEDSAVYLCATQDWMNTEAFFGQGTRLTVV.